This T cell receptor beta chain came from a study of early T cells in non-severe SARS-CoV-2 infection. About the research overall: Sequenced material consisted of bulk RNA (from unsorted whole blood), and chains were unpaired. Study observations and caveats: Matching results from VDJdb favored anti-spike CD8 responses, leaving private and CD4 specificities undetected.

CDR1 is SGHAT and CDR2 is FQNNGV in the germline V gene. The ends were cut back, 0 bases at V and 6 bases at J, with 2 bases in the middle. This CDR3 contains 11 residues. Individual cDNA molecules received unique molecular identifiers. TCRdb redid the calling of the 5' RACE reads with MiXCR, one entry per CDR3 protein. The repertoire holds roughly 70,000 distinct CDR3 sequences, with approximately 13% as singletons. This clonotype was observed many times. Its matching antigen is unknown. This receptor was obtained from an adult who was a healthcare worker with PCR-confirmed SARS-CoV-2 infection or an uninfected control (not recorded which). The sequencing sample was made of whole blood. The rearrangement joins TRBV11-2 to TRBJ1-2, with D hard to call. CDR3 DNA sequence: TGTGCCAGCAGCTTAGATCATGGCTACACCTTC. It codes for CASSLDHGYTF.